Listed here is a single TCR beta chain. This sample is drawn from a study of blood T cell repertoires in COVID-19. Overall study: Sites across the United States, Italy and Spain contributed samples from acute and convalescent COVID-19. From T cells, B-cell-depleted T cells, or PBMCs came the material, which was cDNA or gDNA.

Germline loops: CDR1 SGHAT, CDR2 FQNNGV. Trimming cost V 5 bases and J 2 bases, with 13 bases left between them. The CDR3 consists of 14 residues. Measured with immunoSEQ multiplex PCR; TCRdb has only the in-frame clones, and not every one. The data contain 150,000 to 200,000 clones, roughly four fifths of them seen just once; the ten biggest clones take up around 10%. Input material: peripheral blood. This sequence originates from a man in his 60s with active or convalescent COVID-19. V and J are TRBV11-2 and TRBJ2-7; D is ambiguous. CDR3 sequence: CASSPLEVPYEQYF. The CDR3 coding sequence is TGTGCCAGCAGCCCCCTCGAGGTACCCTACGAGCAGTACTTC.